This T cell receptor beta chain came from a study of CD8 T cells in Susac syndrome. Study overall: Clinical remission applied to roughly 8 sequenced Susac syndrome patients, and more than five had active disease. Patients with Susac syndrome were therapy-naive, taking corticosteroids, with some also receiving intravenous immunoglobulin, or taking intravenous immunoglobulin alone at the time their blood was drawn. Study outcomes and limitations: In its TCR sequencing and HLA analysis, the study acknowledged that the number of individuals was relatively small.

RNA in amounts of roughly 0.5 to 1 ug was reverse transcribed with random hexamers. TCRdb re-derived calls from the immunoSEQ multiplex PCR reads in MiXCR, one entry per CDR3 protein. The sample has under 200,000 distinct CDR3 sequences; approximately 96% are singletons. About this clonotype: Its target is not known.

CDR1 is SGHTA, CDR2 FQGNSA, per germline. The CDR3 is made up of 16 amino acids. The germline V and J ends were trimmed by 5 bases and 3 bases, with 16 bases remaining between them. V and J are TRBV7-2 and TRBJ1-4, with a possible D match to TRBD1 (6 bases). This TCR came from a human donor with Susac syndrome. The sequenced material came from CD4+ T cells from PBMCs. For the CDR3, the DNA is TGTGCCAGCAGCGAAGGACAGCTTGGGTCTAATGAAAAACTGTTTTTT. This encodes CASSEGQLGSNEKLFF. Variable domain in full (rest from reference TRBV7-2 and TRBJ1-4): GAGVSQSPSNKVTEKGKDVELRCDPISGHTALYWYRQSLGQGLEFLIYFQGNSAPDKSGLPSDRFSAERTGGSVSTLTIQRTQQEDSAVYLCASSEGQLGSNEKLFFGSGTQLSVL.